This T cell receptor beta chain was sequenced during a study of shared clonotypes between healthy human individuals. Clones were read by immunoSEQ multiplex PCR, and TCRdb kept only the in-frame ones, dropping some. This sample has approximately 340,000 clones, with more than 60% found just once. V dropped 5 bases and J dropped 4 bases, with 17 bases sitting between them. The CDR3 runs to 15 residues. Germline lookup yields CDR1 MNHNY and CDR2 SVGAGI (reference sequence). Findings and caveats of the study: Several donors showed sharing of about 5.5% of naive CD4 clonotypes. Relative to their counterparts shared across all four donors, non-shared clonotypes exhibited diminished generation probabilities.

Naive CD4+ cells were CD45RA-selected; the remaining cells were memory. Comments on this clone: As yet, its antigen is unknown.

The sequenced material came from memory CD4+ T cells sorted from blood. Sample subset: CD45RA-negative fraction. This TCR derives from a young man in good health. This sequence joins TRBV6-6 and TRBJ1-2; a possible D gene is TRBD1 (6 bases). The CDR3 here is CASSRLPDRSYGYTF. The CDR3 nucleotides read TGTGCCAGCAGTCGCCTCCCGGACAGATCCTATGGCTACACCTTC.